The sequence of this TCR beta chain was determined in a study of blood T cell repertoires in COVID-19. Study at large: T cells, B-cell-depleted T cells, or PBMCs provided the cDNA or gDNA that served as material.

Germline-derived CDR1 and CDR2 are SGDLS and YYNGEE. CDR3 size: 16 residues. V was trimmed by 2 bases and J by 3 bases, leaving 14 bases between them. TCRdb's copy holds only in-frame clones and misses some; the assay was immunoSEQ multiplex PCR. The table records about 140,000 clones, approximately 90% of them present only once. This clone occurred once. The sequenced sample consisted of peripheral blood. This clonotype was sampled from a human donor in a cohort sampled during active COVID-19. The chain has TRBV9 and TRBJ2-2, with a weak D call TRBD1 (5 bases). The CDR3 sequence is CASSVTQGLDTGELFF. CDR3 coding DNA: TGTGCCAGCAGCGTGACGCAGGGTCTGGACACCGGGGAGCTGTTTTTT.